This T cell receptor beta chain was profiled in a study of cytomegalovirus exposure and HLA in healthy donors. Vbeta (60) and Jbeta (13) primers were used in the PCR. Produced via immunoSEQ multiplex PCR; TCRdb's table is partial and in-frame only. The table shows some 170,000 clones, with 75% to 90% occurring only once. As concerns this clone: Antigen unknown.

CDR3 size: 10 residues. Between the trimmed V and J ends, which lost 8 bases and 3 bases, there was a span of 2 bases. In germline, CDR1 is MDHEN, CDR2 SYDVKM. Study-wide results and limits: Beyond CMV serostatus, there was no information to go on about immune exposure. TCR beta chains numbering 164 were designated cytomegalovirus-associated.

The donors comprised healthy bone marrow donors. The receptor comes from a man under 40 in good health and CMV-seronegative. Sequencing used PBMCs. The rearrangement uses TRBV28 and TRBJ1-3; D uncertain. The CDR3 loop is CASLGNTIYF. CDR3 nucleotides: TGTGCCAGCCTTGGAAACACCATATATTTT.